Shown below are 14 T cell receptor beta chains from a single sample sequenced in a study of identical twins. MiXCR was run by TCRdb on the 5' RACE reads, yielding one entry per CDR3 protein. The table has 400,000 to 500,000 distinct CDR3 sequences, under 20% seen once. Sequences were obtained from naive T cells sorted from blood. The receptors shown here come from a man over 45 in good health.

This clonotype came up many times. The gene calls are TRBV7-9 and TRBJ2-1; D not resolved. The CDR3 length is 12 residues. Trimming cost V 1 base and J 6 bases, with 4 bases left between them. In germline, CDR1 is SEHNR, CDR2 FQNEAQ (reference sequence). The CDR3 nucleotides are TGTGCCAGCAGCTTAGTGGGCAATGAGCAGTTCTTC. It specifies CASSLVGNEQFF.

V gene TRBV28 combines with J gene TRBJ1-6, with D hard to call. Deletions cut 5 bases from V and 7 bases from J, with 18 bases between. The CDR3 consists of 16 residues. Germline V lookup: CDR1 MDHEN, CDR2 SYDVKM. In nucleotides, the CDR3 is TGTGCCAGCAGTCCCAGAGGGTCGGCGTGGAATTCACCCCTCCACTTT. This gives the protein CASSPRGSAWNSPLHF.

The chain has TRBV20-1 and TRBJ2-3, with TRBD2 matching over 7 bases. There are 15 residues in the CDR3. Looked up from germline, CDR1 is DFQATT and CDR2 is SNEGSKA (reference sequence). V shed 3 bases, J shed 0 bases, and the junction held 6 bases outside the gene matches. CDR3 loop: CSASKLASSTDTQYF. In DNA form, the CDR3 reads TGCAGTGCTAGTAAACTAGCGTCTAGCACAGATACGCAGTATTTT.

This clonotype turned up a few times. The chain joins TRBV28 to TRBJ2-7; D may correspond to TRBD1 or TRBD2 (5 bases each). V gave up 5 bases and J gave up 3 bases, with 14 bases separating them. Germline V CDR1 and CDR2: MDHEN, SYDVKM. This CDR3 is 14 amino acids long. Here the CDR3 DNA reads TGTGCCAGCAGTACTAGACTGGGGGTCTACGAGCAGTACTTC. Protein product: CASSTRLGVYEQYF. Supplemented by reference TRBV28 and TRBJ2-7, the full variable domain reads DVKVTQSSRYLVKRTGEKVFLECVQDMDHENMFWYRQDPGLGLRLIYFSYDVKMKEKGDIPEGYSVSREKKERFSLILESASTNQTSMYLCASSTRLGVYEQYFGPGTRLTVT.

This chain joins TRBV7-8 and TRBJ2-5, with a possible D match to TRBD1 (7 bases). The CDR3 consists of 15 residues. Trimming took off 1 base at V and 4 bases at J, with 13 bases between the two ends. The germline V gene encodes CDR1 SGHVS and CDR2 FQNEAQ. The chain's CDR3 is CASSLGAGGGETQYF. For the CDR3, the DNA is TGTGCCAGCAGCTTAGGGGCAGGGGGAGGAGAGACCCAGTACTTC.

This chain joins TRBV20-1 and TRBJ2-7; D is undetermined. Looked up from germline, CDR1 is DFQATT and CDR2 is SNEGSKA (reference sequence). This CDR3 comprises 12 residues. Trimming pared 1 base from V and 6 bases from J, leaving 10 bases between. The DNA for the CDR3 is TGCAGTGCTAGAGTCGGCGTAGTCGAGCAGTACTTC. It translates to CSARVGVVEQYF.

The gene calls are TRBV5-1 and TRBJ2-3; D possibly corresponds to TRBD2 (5 bases). The CDR3 sequence is 15 residues long. From germline, CDR1 is SGHRS and CDR2 YFSETQ. Trimming cost V 1 base and J 5 bases, with 14 bases left between them. CDR3 residues: CASSLRPSRGDTQYF. The CDR3 nucleotides read TGCGCCAGCAGCTTGCGTCCTAGCCGCGGAGATACGCAGTATTTT.

This clonotype was observed a handful of times. This chain uses TRBV7-2 with TRBJ2-3, with 7 bases that match TRBD1. The CDR3 is made up of 14 amino acids. Germline values: CDR1 SGHTA, CDR2 FQGNSA. V lost 1 base to trimming and J lost 7 bases; unmatched junction nucleotides: 5. DNA for the CDR3: TGTGCCAGCAGCTTAGGAACAGGGGCGAATACGCAGTATTTT. Translating it yields CASSLGTGANTQYF.

This clonotype has a count of ten or more. The gene calls are TRBV7-2 and TRBJ2-7; TRBD2 might be the D (5 bases). CDR1 is SGHTA and CDR2 is FQGNSA in the germline V gene. V lost 4 bases, J lost 0 bases, and 13 bases lay in between. CDR3 length: 15 residues. The CDR3 region has the DNA TGTGCCAGCAGCTCCTACAGTGGGAGCTCCTACGAGCAGTACTTC. Translated, it gives CASSSYSGSSYEQYF.

The rearrangement uses TRBV7-2 and TRBJ1-2; 8 bases align to TRBD1. This CDR3 region has 15 residues. After removal of 0 bases from V and 5 bases from J, the junction contained 5 bases not matched to a gene. Germline CDR1 is SGHTA and CDR2 is FQGNSA. CDR3 protein: CASSLADRGRYGYTF. Written as DNA, the CDR3 is TGTGCCAGCAGCTTAGCAGACAGGGGTCGGTATGGCTACACCTTC.

In its sample, this clonotype was seen a few times. The chain employs TRBV4-3 and TRBJ2-5, with 9 nucleotides matching TRBD1. CDR1 is LGHNA, CDR2 YSLEER, per germline. The J segment lost 7 bases and the V segment lost 3 bases, leaving 6 bases of the junction unmatched. The CDR3 runs to 14 residues. The CDR3 nucleotides are TGCGCCAGCAGCCAGGACAGGGGATCGGCGACCCAGTACTTC. Protein product: CASSQDRGSATQYF.

This clonotype has at least ten counts. V usage is TRBV20-1 and J usage is TRBJ1-1; D unresolved. The CDR3 has 11 amino acids. V lost 8 bases and J 2 bases, leaving 9 bases between the germline ends. The germline CDR1 and CDR2 sequences are DFQATT and SNEGSKA (reference sequence). The CDR3 DNA sequence: TGCAGTCCGGTTTTTAACACTGAAGCTTTCTTT. Protein sequence: CSPVFNTEAFF.

In its sample, this clonotype was seen many times. The chain is built from TRBV20-1 and TRBJ1-5; possibly TRBD1 for D (5 bases). This CDR3 has 12 amino acids. From germline, CDR1 is DFQATT and CDR2 SNEGSKA (reference sequence). V gave up 0 bases and J gave up 6 bases, with 6 bases separating them. This chain's CDR3 is CSARDRGQPQHF. The CDR3 region has the DNA TGCAGTGCTAGAGATAGGGGTCAGCCCCAGCATTTT.

This clonotype has only a few counts. The rearrangement uses TRBV5-1 and TRBJ1-2; 7 positions agree with TRBD1. The junction had 14 bases not matched to a gene; V was cut back by 4 bases and J by 8 bases. CDR1 SGHRS and CDR2 YFSETQ come from the germline V gene. The CDR3 loop spans 15 amino acids. CDR3: CASSMLLRTGVGYTF. The CDR3 nucleotides are TGCGCCAGCAGCATGCTGTTGCGGACAGGAGTGGGCTACACCTTC.